Presented here are 21 T cell receptor beta chains from one specimen sequenced in a study of coeliac disease. Profiled with immunoSEQ multiplex PCR; TCRdb holds only in-frame clones, not every one. The sample lists some 4,000 clones; around 70% were seen once. Regarding the study as a whole: Lower clonality than controls marked TRB and TRG repertoires from active celiac intraepithelial and lamina propria samples.

These receptors have no identified antigens. The sample comprised intraepithelial lymphocytes from the gut. These receptor sequences come from a woman aged 55-70 years with active celiac disease.

The chain links TRBV4-3 to TRBJ1-2; TRBD1 matches at 7 bases. The trim removed 3 bases at V and 8 bases at J, leaving 6 bases unmatched. CDR3 length: 13 residues. The germline CDR1 and CDR2 sequences are LGHNA and YSLEER. As DNA, the CDR3 is TGCGCCAGCAGCCAGACCGGGACAGAAGGCTACACCTTC. Encoded protein: CASSQTGTEGYTF.

The chain carries TRBV5-6 and TRBJ2-7; 9 nucleotides line up with TRBD2. The V gene end was trimmed by 5 bases and the J gene end by 2 bases; junction bases not matched to a gene: 8. This CDR3 contains 15 residues. Looked up from germline, CDR1 is SGHDT and CDR2 is YYEEEE. The CDR3 nucleotides read TGTGCCAGCAGTCCCCTAGCGGGGTTACCCTACGAGCAGTACTTC. Its translation is CASSPLAGLPYEQYF.

The V call is TRBV29-1, the J call TRBJ2-7, with D tentatively TRBD1 (6 bases). CDR3 length equals 13 residues. The germline gives CDR1 SQVTM, CDR2 ANQGSEA. The V end was cut by 7 bases, the J end by 0 bases, with 13 bases between. Here the CDR3 reads CSAHLGGSYEQYF. CDR3 nucleotides: TGCAGCGCTCATCTAGGGGGCTCCTACGAGCAGTACTTC.

This clone was picked up a small number of times. The chain is built from TRBV29-1 and TRBJ2-3, with TRBD1 identical over 7 bases. The trim removed 4 bases at V and 3 bases at J, leaving 4 bases unmatched. CDR3 length: 13 residues. The germline V gene has CDR1 SQVTM and CDR2 ANQGSEA. CDR3 sequence (DNA): TGCAGCGTTGCGTGGACAGGAACAGATACGCAGTATTTT. Protein: CSVAWTGTDTQYF.

This rearrangement joins TRBV5-1 to TRBJ2-3; possible D gene TRBD2, 7 bases. CDR3 length: 16 residues. Trimming cost V 1 base and J 0 bases, with 12 bases left between them. CDR1 and CDR2 (germline): SGHRS, YFSETQ. DNA for the CDR3: TGCGCCAGCAGCTTGTGGGGGGGCCTGAGCACAGATACGCAGTATTTT. The encoded protein is CASSLWGGLSTDTQYF.

The genes are TRBV6-6 and TRBJ2-7; D may be TRBD2 (5 bases). The V gene's germline CDR1 is MNHNY and CDR2 SVGAGI (reference sequence). This CDR3 is 14 amino acids long. V was cut by 5 bases and J by 3 bases, with 14 bases left in between. The CDR3 here is CASSQLDPNYEQYF. Here the CDR3 DNA reads TGTGCCAGCAGTCAACTAGACCCCAACTACGAGCAGTACTTC.

A few counts support this clone. CDR3 residues: CASMGKLQGFTEAFF. DNA of the CDR3: TGTGCCAGTATGGGAAAACTTCAGGGGTTCACTGAAGCTTTCTTT. The V gene is TRBV19, the J gene TRBJ1-1, with D possibly matching TRBD1 (6 bases). The CDR3 runs to 15 residues. V was pared by 7 bases and J by 4 bases, with 19 bases between. CDR1 is LNHDA, CDR2 SQIVND, per germline (reference sequence). The whole variable domain, filled in from reference TRBV19 and TRBJ1-1, reads DGGITQSPKYLFRKEGQNVTLSCEQNLNHDAMYWYRQDPGQGLRLIYYSQIVNDFQKGDIAEGYSVSREKKESFPLTVTSAQKNPTAFYLCASMGKLQGFTEAFFGQGTRLTVV.

The V and J genes are TRBV19 and TRBJ1-2; 8 nucleotides align to TRBD1. This CDR3 comprises 13 residues. Germline-derived CDR1 and CDR2 are LNHDA and SQIVND (reference sequence). V trimming: 8 bases; J trimming: 4 bases; junction bases outside the gene matches: 6. The CDR3 spells CASSLDRVYGYTF. Here the CDR3 DNA reads TGTGCCAGTTCCTTGGACAGGGTCTATGGCTACACCTTC.

This sequence joins TRBV7-2 and TRBJ1-1; a weak D match, TRBD1 (5 bases). The ends were cut back, 2 bases at V and 1 base at J, with 5 bases in the middle. This CDR3 is built from 13 residues. Germline V gene sequence: CDR1 SGHTA, CDR2 FQGNSA. CDR3: CASSLQGNTEAFF. The CDR3 DNA reads TGTGCCAGCAGCTTACAGGGGAACACTGAAGCTTTCTTT.

The rearrangement uses TRBV14 and TRBJ1-2; no firm D call. The CDR3 covers 15 residues. CDR1 and CDR2 (germline): SGHDN, FVKESK. Deletions cut 0 bases from V and 7 bases from J, with 15 bases between. The CDR3 reads CASSQDLMGASGYTF. The CDR3 DNA sequence: TGTGCCAGCAGCCAAGATCTGATGGGCGCCTCTGGCTACACCTTC.

The chain employs TRBV6-6 and TRBJ1-2; the D is unclear. The CDR3 runs 13 residues. Germline assignment: CDR1 MNHNY and CDR2 SVGAGI (reference sequence). The V end was cut by 4 bases, the J end by 4 bases, with 10 bases between. This chain's CDR3 is CASSLQPSYGYTF. The CDR3 nucleotides read TGTGCCAGCAGTTTACAGCCGAGCTATGGCTACACCTTC.

Judged by abundance, this clone is large. The chain carries TRBV10-3 and TRBJ1-3; D may be TRBD1 (5 bases). Germline V gene data show CDR1 as ENHRY and CDR2 as SYGVKD. CDR3 size: 11 residues. CDR3 region: CAAGTGNTIYF. DNA for the CDR3: TGTGCTGCAGGGACTGGAAACACCATATATTTT.

This clone was detected only a few times. The J gene is TRBJ2-1, the V gene TRBV4-1; the match to TRBD2 covers 10 bases. After removal of 0 bases from V and 5 bases from J, the junction contained 7 bases not matched to a gene. Per the germline V gene, CDR1 is MGHRA and CDR2 is YSYEKL. This CDR3 has 17 residues. DNA for the CDR3: TGCGCCAGCAGCCAAGAGTCTAGCGGGAGATGGGACAATGAGCAGTTCTTC. This encodes CASSQESSGRWDNEQFF.

The chain uses TRBV9 and TRBJ2-3, with TRBD2 identical over 8 bases. The germline V gene encodes CDR1 SGDLS and CDR2 YYNGEE. V lost 4 bases, J lost 1 base, and 5 bases stayed unmatched. This CDR3 region has 15 residues. CDR3 protein: CASSSQAGGTDTQYF. CDR3 nucleotide sequence: TGTGCCAGCAGCTCTCAAGCGGGAGGCACAGATACGCAGTATTTT.

The chain employs TRBV7-9 and TRBJ2-1; 9 bases match TRBD2. The junction had 9 bases not matched to a gene; V was cut back by 1 base and J by 2 bases. This CDR3 has 18 residues. CDR1 is SEHNR and CDR2 is FQNEAQ in the germline V gene (reference sequence). The CDR3 nucleotides read TGTGCCAGCAGCTTAGGGGGTAGCGGGAGATGGACCTACAATGAGCAGTTCTTC. Translated: CASSLGGSGRWTYNEQFF. The full variable domain, rest sourced from reference TRBV7-9 and TRBJ2-1, is DTGVSQNPRHKITKRGQNVTFRCDPISEHNRLYWYRQTLGQGPEFLTYFQNEAQLEKSRLLSDRFSAERPKGSFSTLEIQRTEQGDSAMYLCASSLGGSGRWTYNEQFFGPGTRLTVL.

This clone occurred a few times. The CDR3 region is CASSWRETQYF. The CDR3 DNA is TGTGCCAGCAGTTGGCGGGAGACCCAGTACTTC. V and J are TRBV28 and TRBJ2-5; D is undetermined. Trimming pared 4 bases from V and 5 bases from J, leaving 5 bases between. Per the germline V gene, CDR1 is MDHEN and CDR2 is SYDVKM. This CDR3 region has 11 residues.

This clone was seen only a few times. The V and J genes are TRBV4-2 and TRBJ1-4; possible D gene TRBD1, 6 bases. This CDR3 region has 15 residues. Germline assignment: CDR1 LGHNA and CDR2 YNFKEQ. Between the trimmed V and J ends, which lost 0 bases and 3 bases, there was a span of 8 bases. The CDR3 DNA follows: TGTGCCAGCAGCCAAGATTGGGGGCCTAATGAAAAACTGTTTTTT. Amino acids: CASSQDWGPNEKLFF.

This chain links TRBV11-1 with TRBJ2-3, with a weak D call TRBD1 (6 bases). Germline V CDR1 and CDR2: SGHAT, FQDESV (reference sequence). The V and J ends lost 5 bases and 1 base respectively, with 13 bases between them. The CDR3 has 15 amino acids. The DNA for the CDR3 is TGTGCCAGCAGCCTCCGGGACACCCGCACAGATACGCAGTATTTT. Protein product: CASSLRDTRTDTQYF.

The genes are TRBV19 and TRBJ1-5, with D unresolved. V shed 4 bases and J shed 0 bases, with 10 bases lying between them. CDR3 length: 15 amino acids. Germline-derived CDR1 and CDR2 are LNHDA and SQIVND (reference sequence). CDR3 DNA sequence: TGTGCCAGTAGTACCCTCACAATTAGCAATCAGCCCCAGCATTTT. It yields the protein CASSTLTISNQPQHF.

The genes are TRBV2 and TRBJ2-6; the D gene is possibly TRBD1 (6 bases). Trimming pared 6 bases from V and 2 bases from J, leaving 20 bases between. The CDR3 is 18 residues long. Germline V gives CDR1 SNHLY, CDR2 FYNNEI. The CDR3 nucleotides are TGTGCCAGCAGCGGCCCTCATTACAGGGACCCTGGGGCCAACGTCCTGACTTTC. As protein: CASSGPHYRDPGANVLTF.

The J gene is TRBJ2-3, the V gene TRBV6-6, with TRBD2 matching 7 bases. V lost 6 bases, J lost 4 bases, and 13 bases stayed unmatched. This CDR3 contains 16 residues. Germline values: CDR1 MNHNY, CDR2 SVGAGI (reference sequence). The CDR3 loop is CASSRERDLRADTQYF. The CDR3 DNA reads TGTGCCAGCAGCCGAGAGCGGGATCTTCGTGCAGATACGCAGTATTTT.